The clone carrying this TCR beta chain showed up just once. Assay used: immunoSEQ multiplex PCR; TCRdb lists only in-frame clones, some missing. The sample records approximately 490,000 clones, about 85% being singletons. This sample was included in a study of blood T cell repertoires in COVID-19. Study-level background: Italy, Spain and the United States were the sources of the convalescent and acute COVID-19 samples.

Losses at the gene ends were 5 bases for V and 6 bases for J; bases not matched to a gene: 7. CDR3 length: 14 amino acids. Germline CDR1 and CDR2: SGHNT and YYREEE (reference sequence). Across 24 US areas, participants ranged in age from about 18 to 100 years. The sequenced sample was PBMCs or T cells enriched from blood (not recorded which). The source of this sequence is a woman aged 18-29 years who had recovered from COVID-19. The genes are TRBV5-4 and TRBJ1-3; 8 bases align to TRBD1. CDR3 in DNA: TGTGCCAGCAGGAATACGGGACAGGCAAACACCATATATTTT. It codes for CASRNTGQANTIYF.